The clone carrying this T cell receptor (beta chain) was seen a few times. Antigen: not known. CDR1 and CDR2 (germline): MNHNS, SASEGT. The CDR3 consists of 15 residues. V dropped 3 bases and J dropped 7; count of bases not matched to a gene: 5. The data were taken from a study of cytomegalovirus exposure and HLA in healthy donors. Whole-study findings and limits: Differences between HLA loci emerged in a later analysis of TCR association rates, with DRB1 most and HLA-C fewest. Segments of the TCR beta V type were, in most cases, productive about 87% or about 30% of the time in an earlier analysis. Most observed TCR sequences were rare, whereas some public TCRs were detected in many donors.

Researchers ran the PCR with 60 Vbeta and 13 Jbeta primers. TCRdb's copy holds only in-frame clones and misses some; the assay was immunoSEQ multiplex PCR. The top ten clones hold roughly 2.5% of a sample with 110,000 to 150,000 clones, 84% of them seen once. Input material: PBMCs. The sequence came from a boy aged 2 to 10 in good health and CMV-seronegative. The chain links TRBV6-1 to TRBJ1-6, with 8 bases fitting TRBD1. This chain's CDR3 is CASSDRQGRNSPLHF. The CDR3 DNA sequence: TGTGCCAGCAGTGATAGACAGGGGCGGAATTCACCCCTCCACTTT.